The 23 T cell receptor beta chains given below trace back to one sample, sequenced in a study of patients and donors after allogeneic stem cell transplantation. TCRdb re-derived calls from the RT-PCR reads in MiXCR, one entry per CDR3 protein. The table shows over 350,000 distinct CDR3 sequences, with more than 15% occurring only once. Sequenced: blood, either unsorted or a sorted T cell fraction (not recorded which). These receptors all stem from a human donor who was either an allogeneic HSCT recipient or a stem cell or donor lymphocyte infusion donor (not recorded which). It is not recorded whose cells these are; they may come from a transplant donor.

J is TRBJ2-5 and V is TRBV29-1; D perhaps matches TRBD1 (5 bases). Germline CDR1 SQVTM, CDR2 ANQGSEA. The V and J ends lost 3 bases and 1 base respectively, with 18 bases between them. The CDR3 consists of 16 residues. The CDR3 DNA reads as TGCAGCGTTGATCCGGTGTCAGGGTGGGCCCAAGAGACCCAGTACTTC. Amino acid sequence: CSVDPVSGWAQETQYF. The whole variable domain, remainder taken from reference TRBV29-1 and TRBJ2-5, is SAVISQKPSRDICQRGTSLTIQCQVDSQVTMMFWYRQQPGQSLTLIATANQGSEATYESGFVIDKFPISRPNLTFSTLTVSNMSPEDSSIYLCSVDPVSGWAQETQYFGPGTRLLVL.

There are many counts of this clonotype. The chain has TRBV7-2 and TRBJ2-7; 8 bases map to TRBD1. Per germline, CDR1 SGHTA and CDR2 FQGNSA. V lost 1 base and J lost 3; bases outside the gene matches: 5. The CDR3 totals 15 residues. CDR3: CASSLEAGGNYEQYF. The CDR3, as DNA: TGTGCCAGCAGCTTAGAGGCAGGGGGCAACTACGAGCAGTACTTC.

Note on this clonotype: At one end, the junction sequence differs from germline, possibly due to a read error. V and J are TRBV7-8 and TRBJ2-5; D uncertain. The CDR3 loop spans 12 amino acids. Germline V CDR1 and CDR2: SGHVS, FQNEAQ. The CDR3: CASSLVGRPPGF. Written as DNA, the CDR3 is TGTGCCAGCAGCTTAGTTGGCAGGCCGCCTGGGTTC.

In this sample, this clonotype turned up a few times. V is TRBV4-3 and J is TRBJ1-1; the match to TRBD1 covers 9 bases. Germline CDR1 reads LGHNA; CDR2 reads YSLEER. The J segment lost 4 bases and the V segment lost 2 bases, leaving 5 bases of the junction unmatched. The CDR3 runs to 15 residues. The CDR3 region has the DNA TGCGCCAGCAGCCAATACAGGGGGCATGGCACTGAAGCTTTCTTT. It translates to CASSQYRGHGTEAFF.

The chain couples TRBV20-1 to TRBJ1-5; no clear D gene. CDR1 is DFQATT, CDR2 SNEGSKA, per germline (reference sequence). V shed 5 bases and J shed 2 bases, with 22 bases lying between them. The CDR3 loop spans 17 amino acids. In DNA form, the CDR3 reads TGCAGTGCTCCCCGGTATGGAGGGATCGGGGGCAATCAGCCCCAGCATTTT. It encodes CSAPRYGGIGGNQPQHF.

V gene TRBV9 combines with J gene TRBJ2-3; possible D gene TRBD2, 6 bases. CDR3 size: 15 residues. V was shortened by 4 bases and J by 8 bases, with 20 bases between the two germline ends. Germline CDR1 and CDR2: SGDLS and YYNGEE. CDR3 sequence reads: CASSPRPTSHGTQYF. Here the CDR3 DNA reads TGTGCCAGCAGCCCCCGACCTACTAGCCATGGTACGCAGTATTTT.

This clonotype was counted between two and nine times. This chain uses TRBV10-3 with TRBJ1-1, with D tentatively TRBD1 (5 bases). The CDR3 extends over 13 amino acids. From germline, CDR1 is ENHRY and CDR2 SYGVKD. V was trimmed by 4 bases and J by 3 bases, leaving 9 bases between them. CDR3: CAISVWGYTEAFF. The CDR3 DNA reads TGTGCCATCAGTGTATGGGGCTACACTGAAGCTTTCTTT.

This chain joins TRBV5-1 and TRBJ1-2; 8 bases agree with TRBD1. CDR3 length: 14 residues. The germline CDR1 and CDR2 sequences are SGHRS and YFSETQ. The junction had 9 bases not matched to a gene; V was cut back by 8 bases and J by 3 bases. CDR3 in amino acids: CASASGGSDYGYTF. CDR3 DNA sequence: TGCGCCAGTGCTTCAGGGGGCAGTGACTATGGCTACACCTTC. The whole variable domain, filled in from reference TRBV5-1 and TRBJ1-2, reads KAGVTQTPRYLIKTRGQQVTLSCSPISGHRSVSWYQQTPGQGLQFLFEYFSETQRNKGNFPGRFSGRQFSNSRSEMNVSTLELGDSALYLCASASGGSDYGYTFGSGTRLTVV.

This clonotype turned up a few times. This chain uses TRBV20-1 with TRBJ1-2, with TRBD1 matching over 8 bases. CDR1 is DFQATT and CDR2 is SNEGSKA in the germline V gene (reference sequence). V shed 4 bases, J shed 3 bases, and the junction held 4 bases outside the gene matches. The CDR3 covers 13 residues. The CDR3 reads CSATGQGHYGYTF. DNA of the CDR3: TGCAGTGCTACCGGACAGGGACACTATGGCTACACCTTC.

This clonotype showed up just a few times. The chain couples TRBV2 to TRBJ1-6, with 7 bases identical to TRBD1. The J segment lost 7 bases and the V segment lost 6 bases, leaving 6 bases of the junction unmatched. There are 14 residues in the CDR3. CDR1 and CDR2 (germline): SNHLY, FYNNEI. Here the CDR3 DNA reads TGTGCCAGCAGGGAACAGGGGATCAATTCACCCCTCCACTTT. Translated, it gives CASREQGINSPLHF.

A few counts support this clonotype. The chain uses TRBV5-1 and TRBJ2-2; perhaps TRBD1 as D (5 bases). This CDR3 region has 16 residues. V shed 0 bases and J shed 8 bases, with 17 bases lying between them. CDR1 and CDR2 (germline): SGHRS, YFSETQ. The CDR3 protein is CASSLDYDSAWGELFF. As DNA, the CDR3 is TGCGCCAGCAGCTTGGACTATGACAGTGCTTGGGGGGAGCTGTTTTTT. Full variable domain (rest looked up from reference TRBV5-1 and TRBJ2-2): KAGVTQTPRYLIKTRGQQVTLSCSPISGHRSVSWYQQTPGQGLQFLFEYFSETQRNKGNFPGRFSGRQFSNSRSEMNVSTLELGDSALYLCASSLDYDSAWGELFFGEGSRLTVL.

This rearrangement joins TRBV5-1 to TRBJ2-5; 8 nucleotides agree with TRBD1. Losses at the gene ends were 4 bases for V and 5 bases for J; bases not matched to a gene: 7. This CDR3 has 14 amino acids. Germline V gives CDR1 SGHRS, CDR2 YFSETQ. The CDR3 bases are TGCGCCAGCAGCCCCCGCGGGGACAGGGAGACCCAGTACTTC. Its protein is CASSPRGDRETQYF.

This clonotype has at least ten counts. CDR3: CASSHTTGSKNIQYF. The CDR3 DNA reads TGTGCCAGCAGCCATACTACGGGGTCCAAAAACATTCAGTACTTC. V and J are TRBV7-9 and TRBJ2-4; weak D call: TRBD2 (5 bases). Trimming shortened V by 5 bases and J by 2 bases, and 13 bases separated the two germline ends. This CDR3 contains 15 residues. Germline V gene lookup returns CDR1 SEHNR and CDR2 FQNEAQ (reference sequence).

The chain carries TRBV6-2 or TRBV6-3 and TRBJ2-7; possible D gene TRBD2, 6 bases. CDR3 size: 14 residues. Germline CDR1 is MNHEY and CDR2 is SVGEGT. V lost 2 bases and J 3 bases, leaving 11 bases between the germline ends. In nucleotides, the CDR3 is TGTGCCAGCAGTTACGGCGGGGCGCTCTACGAGCAGTACTTC. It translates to CASSYGGALYEQYF.

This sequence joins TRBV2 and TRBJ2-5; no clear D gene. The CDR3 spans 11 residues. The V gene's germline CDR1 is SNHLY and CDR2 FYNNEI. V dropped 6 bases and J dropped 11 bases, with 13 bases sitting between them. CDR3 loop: CASRILGVQYF. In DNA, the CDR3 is TGTGCCAGCAGGATCCTTGGTGTTCAGTACTTC.

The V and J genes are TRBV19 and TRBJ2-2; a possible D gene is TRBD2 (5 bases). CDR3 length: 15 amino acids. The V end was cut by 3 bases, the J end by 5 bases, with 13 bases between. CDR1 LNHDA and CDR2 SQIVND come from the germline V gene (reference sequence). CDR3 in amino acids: CASSIGGLKTGELFF. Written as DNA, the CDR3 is TGTGCCAGTAGTATTGGCGGGCTAAAGACCGGGGAGCTGTTTTTT.

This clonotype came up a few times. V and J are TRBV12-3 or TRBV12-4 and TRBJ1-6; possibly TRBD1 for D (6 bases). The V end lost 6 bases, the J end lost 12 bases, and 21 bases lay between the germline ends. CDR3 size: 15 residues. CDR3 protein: CASRPTGQGMRPLHF. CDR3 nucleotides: TGTGCCAGCAGGCCAACGGGACAAGGAATGCGACCCCTCCACTTT.

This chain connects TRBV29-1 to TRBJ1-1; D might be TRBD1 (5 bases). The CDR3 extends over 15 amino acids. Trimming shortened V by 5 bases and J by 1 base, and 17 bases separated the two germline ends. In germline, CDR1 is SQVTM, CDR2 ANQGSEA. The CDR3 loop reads CSVPTATARNTEAFF. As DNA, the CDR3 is TGCAGCGTTCCGACAGCAACCGCCAGGAACACTGAAGCTTTCTTT.

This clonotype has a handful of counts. The CDR3, as DNA: TGCGCCAGCAGCCAAGTCCTCGATAGGGGCGGAGGCTACACCTTC. Its protein is CASSQVLDRGGGYTF. The V call is TRBV4-1, the J call TRBJ1-2, with a possible D match to TRBD1 (5 bases). V gave up 1 base and J gave up 8 bases, with 17 bases separating them. Germline CDR1 is MGHRA and CDR2 is YSYEKL. This CDR3 comprises 15 residues.

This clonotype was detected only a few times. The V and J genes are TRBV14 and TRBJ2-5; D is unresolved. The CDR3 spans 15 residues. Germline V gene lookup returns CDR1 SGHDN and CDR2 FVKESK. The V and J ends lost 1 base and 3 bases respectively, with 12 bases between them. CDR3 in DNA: TGTGCCAGCAGCCAAGTTTTGGGGATAGAAGAGACCCAGTACTTC. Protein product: CASSQVLGIEETQYF. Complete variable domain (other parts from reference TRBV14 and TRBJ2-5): EAGVTQFPSHSVIEKGQTVTLRCDPISGHDNLYWYRRVMGKEIKFLLHFVKESKQDESGMPNNRFLAERTGGTYSTLKVQPAELEDSGVYFCASSQVLGIEETQYFGPGTRLLVL.

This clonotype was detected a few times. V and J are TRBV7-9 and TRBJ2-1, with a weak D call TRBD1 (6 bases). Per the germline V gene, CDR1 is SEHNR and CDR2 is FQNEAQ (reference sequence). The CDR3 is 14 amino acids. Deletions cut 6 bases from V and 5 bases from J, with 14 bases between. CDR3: CASSVVQGNNEQFF. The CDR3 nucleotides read TGTGCCAGCAGTGTCGTCCAGGGGAACAATGAGCAGTTCTTC.

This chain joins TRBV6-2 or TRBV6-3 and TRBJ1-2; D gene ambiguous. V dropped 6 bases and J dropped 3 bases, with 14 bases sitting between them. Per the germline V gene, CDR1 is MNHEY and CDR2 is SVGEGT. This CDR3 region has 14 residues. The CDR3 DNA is TGTGCCAGCAGGCGAATCCGGGAGGACTATGGCTACACCTTC. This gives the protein CASRRIREDYGYTF.

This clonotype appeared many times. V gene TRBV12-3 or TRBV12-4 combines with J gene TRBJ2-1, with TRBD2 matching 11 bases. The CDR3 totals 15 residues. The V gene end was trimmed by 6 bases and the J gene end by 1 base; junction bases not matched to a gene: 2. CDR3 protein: CASSLAGGSYNEQFF. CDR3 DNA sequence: TGTGCCAGCAGCCTAGCGGGAGGTTCCTACAATGAGCAGTTCTTC.